One and the same sample provided the 5 T cell receptor beta chains below, sequenced in a study of CD8+ T cells in alopecia areata. Extraction of RNA preceded its reverse transcription into cDNA, which served as the sequencing template. TCRdb's copy holds only in-frame clones and misses some; the assay was immunoSEQ multiplex PCR. The table has some 240,000 clones, more than 45% seen once; the top ten hold around 0.44%. Sequences were derived from CD4+ T cells sorted from blood, sampled at week 0. The receptors were sampled from a human donor with alopecia areata.

This rearrangement joins TRBV29-1 to TRBJ1-2; no firm D call. Germline-derived CDR1 and CDR2 are SQVTM and ANQGSEA. Trimming cost V 4 bases and J 7 bases, with 10 bases left between them. The CDR3 has 11 residues. CDR3 in amino acids: CSVGGAVGYTF. The CDR3 bases are TGCAGCGTTGGAGGAGCGGTTGGCTACACCTTC.

The V call is TRBV4-2, the J call TRBJ2-1, with a weak D call TRBD2 (6 bases). The CDR3 contains 17 residues. Per germline, CDR1 LGHNA and CDR2 YNFKEQ. V was cut by 4 bases and J by 4 bases, with 20 bases left in between. CDR3 region: CASSRTPPGLQYNEQFF. The CDR3 nucleotides read TGTGCCAGCAGCCGAACCCCCCCGGGACTCCAGTACAATGAGCAGTTCTTC.

The V gene is TRBV4-2, the J gene TRBJ2-7; D is possibly TRBD1 (6 bases). V shed 1 base and J shed 7 bases, with 17 bases lying between them. The germline V gene has CDR1 LGHNA and CDR2 YNFKEQ. CDR3 length: 15 amino acids. The CDR3: CASSQGSGGQGEQYF. The CDR3, as DNA: TGTGCCAGCAGCCAAGGATCGGGCGGGCAGGGGGAGCAGTACTTC.

J is TRBJ2-7 and V is TRBV5-1; 7 bases map to TRBD1. Trimming cost V 4 bases and J 2 bases; bases outside gene matches: 3. Germline CDR1 reads SGHRS; CDR2 reads YFSETQ. The CDR3 length is 13 residues. The CDR3 DNA reads TGCGCCAGCAGCCGGACAGGAGCCTACGAGCAGTACTTC. Protein sequence: CASSRTGAYEQYF.

The gene calls are TRBV9 and TRBJ2-6; a possible D gene is TRBD2 (6 bases). The V and J ends lost 7 bases and 5 bases respectively, with 25 bases between them. Per germline, CDR1 SGDLS and CDR2 YYNGEE. The CDR3 sequence is 18 residues long. CDR3 amino acids: CASSGRYSNKSRANVLTF. Written as DNA, the CDR3 is TGTGCCAGCTCAGGGAGGTACTCAAACAAAAGTCGGGCCAACGTCCTGACTTTC.